A selection of T cell receptor beta chains follows, all from one sample in a study of blood T cell repertoires in COVID-19. The method was immunoSEQ multiplex PCR; TCRdb's version includes in-frame clones alone and lacks a portion of them. The top ten clones hold around 2.5% of a sample with 150,000 to 190,000 clones, about 88% of them seen once. Sequencing used peripheral blood. These receptors all come from a woman in her seventies with acute or convalescent COVID-19. The CDR3 runs from the conserved cysteine through the conserved F or W. The D gene is left open where the match is weak. Where a row states a size, it is once, few, many or the class of an expanded clone; other rows omit it.

V	J	size	D	CDR3	DNA
TRBV27	TRBJ2-3	-	TRBD2	CASSLYTGTRRTSTDTQYF	TGTGCCAGCAGTTTATACACCGGGACTAGAAGAACTAGCACAGATACGCAGTATTTT
TRBV19	TRBJ1-5	-	-	CASATGNQPQHF	TGTGCCAGCGCGACGGGGAATCAGCCCCAGCATTTT
TRBV11-2	TRBJ1-1	-	TRBD1	CASRPTGGPGMGTEAFF	TGTGCCAGCAGGCCTACAGGGGGCCCTGGCATGGGGACTGAAGCTTTCTTT
TRBV5-8	TRBJ1-2	-	-	CASSYGTRASYNYGYTF	TGTGCCAGCAGCTATGGGACAAGGGCCTCGTATAACTATGGCTACACCTTC
TRBV25-1	TRBJ2-1	-	TRBD2	CASRPHGGGSYNEQFF	TGTGCCAGCAGACCCCACGGGGGGGGCTCTTACAATGAGCAGTTCTTC
TRBV19	TRBJ1-5	-	-	CASSIGDIIGQPQHF	TGTGCCAGTAGTATAGGGGACATTATAGGTCAGCCCCAGCATTTT
TRBV10-1	TRBJ2-1	-	TRBD1	CASSVKSGDRGGNEQFF	TGCGCCAGCAGTGTTAAAAGCGGGGACAGGGGTGGCAATGAGCAGTTCTTC
TRBV18	TRBJ1-2	-	TRBD1	CASSAGQEFNYGYTF	TGTGCCAGCTCCGCGGGACAGGAATTTAACTATGGCTACACCTTC
TRBV6-5	TRBJ1-2	-	TRBD1	CASSYSRDSYGYTF	TGTGCCAGCAGTTACTCCCGGGACAGTTATGGCTACACCTTC
TRBV7-6	TRBJ2-2	-	-	CASSLIPGWTGELFF	TGTGCCAGCAGCTTAATACCAGGGTGGACCGGGGAGCTGTTTTTT
TRBV28	TRBJ1-2	-	-	CADRGAYGYTF	TGTGCCGACCGGGGGGCCTATGGCTACACCTTC
TRBV2	TRBJ1-2	many	-	CASNSDAYGYTF	TGTGCCAGCAACAGTGACGCTTATGGCTACACCTTC
TRBV6-6	TRBJ1-2	-	-	CASSYSQGTYYGYTF	TGTGCCAGCAGTTACTCGCAGGGAACTTACTATGGCTACACCTTC
TRBV7-9	TRBJ2-7	-	TRBD1	CASSLSGQGFNYEQYF	TGTGCCAGCAGCTTATCGGGACAGGGGTTTAACTACGAGCAGTACTTC
TRBV14	TRBJ1-2	-	TRBD1	CASSQDQRTGGIPNYGYTF	TGTGCCAGCAGCCAAGACCAGAGGACAGGGGGGATACCTAACTATGGCTACACCTTC
TRBV9	TRBJ1-2	-	TRBD1	CASSSEGTGAYGYTF	TGTGCCAGCAGCTCGGAAGGGACAGGGGCGTATGGCTACACCTTC
TRBV19	TRBJ1-4	-	-	CASSITGPGKLFF	TGTGCCAGTAGTATAACAGGTCCTGGAAAACTGTTTTTT
TRBV7-2	TRBJ2-1	-	-	CASTFMAVHNEQFF	TGTGCCAGCACCTTTATGGCGGTGCACAATGAGCAGTTCTTC
TRBV14	TRBJ2-5	-	-	CASSQARYPRSTQYF	TGTGCCAGCAGCCAAGCTAGGTACCCCCGGTCGACCCAGTACTTC
TRBV19	TRBJ1-2	-	TRBD1	CASSSPGTGVYGYTF	TGTGCCAGTAGTTCTCCCGGGACAGGCGTATATGGCTACACCTTC
TRBV4-1	TRBJ2-1	-	TRBD2	CASSQDRTSSSSYNEQFF	TGCGCCAGCAGCCAAGATCGGACTAGTTCCAGCTCCTACAATGAGCAGTTCTTC
TRBV28	TRBJ1-5	-	-	CASSLEQGRQPQHF	TGTGCCAGCAGTTTGGAACAGGGTCGTCAGCCCCAGCATTTT
TRBV11-2	TRBJ1-5	-	TRBD1	CASSSDRGNQPQHF	TGTGCCAGCAGCTCGGACAGGGGCAATCAGCCCCAGCATTTT
TRBV7-2	TRBJ2-1	once	TRBD2	CASSPSGGPSYNEQFF	TGTGCCAGCAGCCCAAGCGGGGGGCCCTCCTACAATGAGCAGTTCTTC
TRBV27	TRBJ2-1	-	TRBD2	CASSFGSGGDEQFF	TGTGCCAGCAGTTTCGGAAGCGGGGGGGACGAGCAGTTCTTC
TRBV5-5	TRBJ2-6	-	-	CASSSVGSSSGANVLTF	TGTGCCAGCAGCTCTGTGGGGAGTAGCTCTGGGGCCAACGTCCTGACTTTC
TRBV7-9	TRBJ1-1	-	TRBD1	CASSPGTVTEAFF	TGTGCCAGCAGCCCCGGGACAGTTACTGAAGCTTTCTTT
TRBV6-5	TRBJ1-6	-	TRBD1	CAIKADGQGVSPLHF	TGTGCCATTAAAGCGGATGGACAGGGGGTTTCACCCCTCCACTTT
TRBV7-2	TRBJ1-4	once	TRBD1	CASSRDRGNEKLFF	TGTGCCAGCAGCAGGGACAGGGGTAACGAAAAACTGTTTTTT
TRBV10-2	TRBJ2-1	-	-	CASSLEGGGPNEQFF	TGCGCCAGCAGTCTGGAGGGGGGGGGACCCAATGAGCAGTTCTTC
TRBV4-3	TRBJ1-4	-	TRBD1	CASSTTGFADNEKLFF	TGCGCCAGCAGCACGACAGGGTTCGCAGATAATGAAAAACTGTTTTTT
TRBV7-9	TRBJ1-2	-	-	CASSPLTATGPYGYTF	TGTGCCAGCAGCCCGTTAACGGCCACAGGGCCCTATGGCTACACCTTC
TRBV7-2	TRBJ2-7	-	TRBD2	CASSLGIAGAEQYF	TGTGCCAGCAGCTTAGGGATAGCGGGGGCCGAGCAGTACTTC
TRBV7-6	TRBJ2-1	-	TRBD2	CASSLAGAAGVNYNEQFF	TGTGCCAGCAGCTTAGCGGGGGCAGCGGGGGTAAACTACAATGAGCAGTTCTTC
TRBV7-9	TRBJ1-2	-	TRBD1	CASSFETGGSLGGYTF	TGTGCCAGCAGCTTTGAGACAGGGGGCAGTTTAGGTGGCTACACCTTC
TRBV4-1	TRBJ2-7	-	-	CASSQGPGSSYEQYF	TGCGCCAGCAGCCAAGGACCGGGAAGCTCCTACGAGCAGTACTTC
TRBV3-1/TRBV3-2	TRBJ2-1	-	TRBD2	CASSHQQGTTRLAGGNEQFF	TGTGCCAGCAGCCACCAACAGGGGACCACGAGACTAGCGGGGGGGAATGAGCAGTTCTTC
TRBV6-5	TRBJ1-2	-	TRBD1	CASRSTGGGGYTF	TGTGCCAGCAGGTCTACAGGGGGGGGAGGCTACACCTTC
TRBV28	TRBJ1-2	-	TRBD1	CASSWGQGNGYTF	TGTGCCAGCAGCTGGGGACAGGGGAATGGCTACACCTTC